A selection of T cell receptor beta chains follows, all from one sample in a study of blood T cell repertoires in COVID-19. The assay was immunoSEQ multiplex PCR, and TCRdb's table has in-frame clones only and misses some. Among about 180,000 clones, around four fifths were seen once, and the ten largest hold about 8.3%. Sequenced sample: peripheral blood. The receptors come from a woman aged 65 to 85 with COVID-19, enrolled during active disease. The CDR3 runs from the conserved cysteine through the conserved F or W. Expanded clones are given a class, and other clones once, few, many or no size at all.

clone size | V gene | CDR3 protein
. | TRBV9 | CASIKFSPYEQYF
. | TRBV30 | CAWRTATNEKLFF
. | TRBV19 | CASAAPGGTYEQYF
. | TRBV7-6 | CASSRDGSSGANVLTF
. | TRBV28 | CASSRKTSGKQETQYF
. | TRBV5-1 | CASSLSVMNTEAFF
few | TRBV7-2 | CASSLKTGWNYEQYF
. | TRBV25-1 | CASRGGGASSYNEQFF
once | TRBV5-1 | CASSLVGTGVADTQYF
. | TRBV11-2 | CASSLAGVYEQYF
. | TRBV6-2/TRBV6-3 | CASSNPRQGQGNQPQHF
. | TRBV21-1 | CASSARTGGGGSGPAKNIQYF
. | TRBV5-5 | CASTFQLAGGSLDSTDTQYF
. | TRBV28 | CASSITGSTNEKLFF
. | TRBV6-2/TRBV6-3 | CASSRQLIPSYEQYF
. | TRBV24-1 | CATSDFAGVSYEQYF
. | TRBV4-3 | CASSQAGLGEKLFF
once | TRBV7-2 | CASSLGPGQSGNTIYF
. | TRBV24-1 | CATSEPTGDTQYF
. | TRBV27 | CASSRGLAGLFLGNEQFF
. | TRBV5-1 | CASSSGQLAGQETQYF
. | TRBV19 | CASSIMGRTDTQYF
once | TRBV24-1 | CATSDFKSGGRNEQFF
. | TRBV7-2 | CASSLVRKGTGELFF
once | TRBV2 | CASQGGRGNSPLHF
. | TRBV5-1 | CASSSTGINTEAFF
once | TRBV2 | CASSDDRLRGYTF